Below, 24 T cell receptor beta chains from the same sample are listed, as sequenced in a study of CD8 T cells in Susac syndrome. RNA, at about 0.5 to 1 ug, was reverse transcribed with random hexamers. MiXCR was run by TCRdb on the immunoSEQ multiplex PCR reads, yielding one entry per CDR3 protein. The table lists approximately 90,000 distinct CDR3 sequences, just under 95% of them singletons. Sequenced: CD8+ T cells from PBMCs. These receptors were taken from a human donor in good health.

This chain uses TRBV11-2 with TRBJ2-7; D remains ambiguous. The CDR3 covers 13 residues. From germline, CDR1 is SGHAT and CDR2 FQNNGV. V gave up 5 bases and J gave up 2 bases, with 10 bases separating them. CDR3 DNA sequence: TGTGCCAGCAGCCGCGACATGCCCTACGAGCAGTACTTC. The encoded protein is CASSRDMPYEQYF.

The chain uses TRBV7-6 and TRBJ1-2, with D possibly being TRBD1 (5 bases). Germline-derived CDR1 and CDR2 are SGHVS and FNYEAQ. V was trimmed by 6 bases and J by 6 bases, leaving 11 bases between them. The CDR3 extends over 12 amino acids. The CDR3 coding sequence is TGTGCCAGCAGTGCGGGGGGGAATGGCTACACCTTC. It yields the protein CASSAGGNGYTF.

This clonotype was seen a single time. CDR3 in amino acids: CSAVSTGDNEQFF. CDR3 coding DNA: TGCAGTGCGGTCTCGACAGGGGACAATGAGCAGTTCTTC. J is TRBJ2-1 and V is TRBV20-1, with 8 bases aligning to TRBD1. Germline V CDR1 and CDR2: DFQATT, SNEGSKA (reference sequence). The trim removed 6 bases at V and 5 bases at J, leaving 6 bases unmatched. The CDR3 is made up of 13 amino acids.

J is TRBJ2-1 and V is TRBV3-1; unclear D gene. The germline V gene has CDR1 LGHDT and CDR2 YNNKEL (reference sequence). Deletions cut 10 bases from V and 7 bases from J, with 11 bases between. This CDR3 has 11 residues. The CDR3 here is CATLVGNEQFF. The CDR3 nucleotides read TGTGCCACATTGGTCGGGAATGAGCAGTTCTTC.

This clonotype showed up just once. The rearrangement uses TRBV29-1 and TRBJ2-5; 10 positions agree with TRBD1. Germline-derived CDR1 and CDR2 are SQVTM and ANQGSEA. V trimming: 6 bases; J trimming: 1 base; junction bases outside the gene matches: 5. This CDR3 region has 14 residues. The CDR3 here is CSVRQGASQETQYF. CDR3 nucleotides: TGCAGCGTCCGACAGGGGGCGAGCCAAGAGACCCAGTACTTC.

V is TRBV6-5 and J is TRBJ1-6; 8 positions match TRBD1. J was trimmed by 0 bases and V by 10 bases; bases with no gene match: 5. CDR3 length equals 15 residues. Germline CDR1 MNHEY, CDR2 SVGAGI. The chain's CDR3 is CATRQGSSYNSPLHF. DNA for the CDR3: TGTGCCACCCGACAGGGGAGCTCCTATAATTCACCCCTCCACTTT.

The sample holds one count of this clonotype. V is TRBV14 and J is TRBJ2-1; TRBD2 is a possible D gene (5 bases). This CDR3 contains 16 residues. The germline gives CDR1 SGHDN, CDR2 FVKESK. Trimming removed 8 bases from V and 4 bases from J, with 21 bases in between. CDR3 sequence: CASSVQRPGTYNEQFF. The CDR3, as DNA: TGTGCCAGCTCAGTTCAGCGGCCTGGAACGTACAATGAGCAGTTCTTC. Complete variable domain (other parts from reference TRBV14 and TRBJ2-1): EAGVTQFPSHSVIEKGQTVTLRCDPISGHDNLYWYRRVMGKEIKFLLHFVKESKQDESGMPNNRFLAERTGGTYSTLKVQPAELEDSGVYFCASSVQRPGTYNEQFFGPGTRLTVL.

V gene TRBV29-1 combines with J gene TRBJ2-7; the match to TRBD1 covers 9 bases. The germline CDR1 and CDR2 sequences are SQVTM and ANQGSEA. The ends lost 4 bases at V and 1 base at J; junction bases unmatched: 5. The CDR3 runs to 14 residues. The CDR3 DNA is TGCAGCGTTGTCCGGACAGGGGATTCCTACGAGCAGTACTTC. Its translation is CSVVRTGDSYEQYF.

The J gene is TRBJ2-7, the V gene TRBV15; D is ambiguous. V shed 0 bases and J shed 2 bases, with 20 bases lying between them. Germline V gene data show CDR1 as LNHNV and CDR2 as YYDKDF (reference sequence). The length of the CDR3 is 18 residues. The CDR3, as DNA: TGTGCCACCAGCAGAGATAGAAAGGGTAGCCCTACCCCCTACGAGCAGTACTTC. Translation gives CATSRDRKGSPTPYEQYF.

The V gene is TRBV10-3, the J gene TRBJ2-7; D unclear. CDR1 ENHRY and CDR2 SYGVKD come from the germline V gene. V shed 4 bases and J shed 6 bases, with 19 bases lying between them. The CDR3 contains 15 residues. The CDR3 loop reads CAISGGRTQVTEQYF. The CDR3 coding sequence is TGTGCCATCAGTGGGGGTAGGACCCAAGTCACCGAGCAGTACTTC.

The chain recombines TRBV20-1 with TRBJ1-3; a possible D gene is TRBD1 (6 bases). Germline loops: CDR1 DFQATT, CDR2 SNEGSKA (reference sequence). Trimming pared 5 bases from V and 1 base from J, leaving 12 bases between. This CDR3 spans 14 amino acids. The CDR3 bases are TGCAGTGCTTCCACAGGGACATCTGGAAACACCATATATTTT. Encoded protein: CSASTGTSGNTIYF.

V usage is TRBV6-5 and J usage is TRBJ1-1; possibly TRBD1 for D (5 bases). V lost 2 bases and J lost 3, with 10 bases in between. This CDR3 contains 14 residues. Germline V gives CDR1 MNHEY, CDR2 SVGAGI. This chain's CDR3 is CASSYLAGDTEAFF. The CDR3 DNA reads TGTGCCAGCAGTTACCTCGCGGGGGACACTGAAGCTTTCTTT.

The CDR3 DNA sequence: TGTGCCAGCAGTTCCGGGACTAGCGGGGTCTACAATGAGCAGTTCTTC. This encodes CASSSGTSGVYNEQFF. V usage is TRBV12-3 or TRBV12-4 and J usage is TRBJ2-1, with TRBD2 matching 13 bases. J was trimmed by 3 bases and V by 4 bases; bases with no gene match: 3. The CDR3 extends over 16 amino acids.

The CDR3 protein is CASSNRENSNQPQHF. CDR3 bases: TGTGCCAGCAGCAACCGGGAAAATAGCAATCAGCCCCAGCATTTT. J is TRBJ1-5 and V is TRBV5-4; no clear D. The CDR3 is made up of 15 amino acids. Germline V lookup: CDR1 SGHNT, CDR2 YYREEE (reference sequence). V was cut by 4 bases and J by 0 bases, with 11 bases left in between.

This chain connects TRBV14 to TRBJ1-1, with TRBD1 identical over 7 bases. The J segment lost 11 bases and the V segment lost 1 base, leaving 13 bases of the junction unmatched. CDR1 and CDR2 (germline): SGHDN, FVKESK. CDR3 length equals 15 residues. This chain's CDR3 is CASSQAAGRDRAAFF. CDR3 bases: TGTGCCAGCAGCCAAGCAGCAGGTCGTGACAGGGCGGCTTTCTTT.

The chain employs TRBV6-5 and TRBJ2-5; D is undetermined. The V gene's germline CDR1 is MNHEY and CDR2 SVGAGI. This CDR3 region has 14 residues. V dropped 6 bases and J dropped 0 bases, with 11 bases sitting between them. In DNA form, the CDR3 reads TGTGCCAGCAGCCTCAGGAGATACCAAGAGACCCAGTACTTC. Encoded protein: CASSLRRYQETQYF.

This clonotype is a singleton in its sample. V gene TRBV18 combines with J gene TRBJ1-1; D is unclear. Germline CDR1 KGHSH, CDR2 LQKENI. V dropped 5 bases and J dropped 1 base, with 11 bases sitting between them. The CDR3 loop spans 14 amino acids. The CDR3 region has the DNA TGTGCCAGCTCAGCGGACCTGAAGAACACTGAAGCTTTCTTT. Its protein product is CASSADLKNTEAFF.

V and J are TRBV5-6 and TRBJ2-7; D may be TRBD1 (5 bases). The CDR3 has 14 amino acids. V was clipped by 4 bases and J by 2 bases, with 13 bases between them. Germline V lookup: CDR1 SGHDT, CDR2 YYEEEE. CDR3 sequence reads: CASSLDRYPYEQYF. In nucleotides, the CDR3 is TGTGCCAGCAGCCTCGACAGATACCCCTACGAGCAGTACTTC.

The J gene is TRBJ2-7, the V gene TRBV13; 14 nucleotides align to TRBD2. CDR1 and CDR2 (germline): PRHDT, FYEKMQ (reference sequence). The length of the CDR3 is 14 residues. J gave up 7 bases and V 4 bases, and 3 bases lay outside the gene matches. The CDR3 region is CASSSGLAGEEQYF. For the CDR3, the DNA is TGTGCCAGCAGCTCGGGACTAGCGGGGGAAGAGCAGTACTTC.

The CDR3 here is CGTLAKITQSRANVLTF. The CDR3 coding sequence is TGTGGCACACTCGCAAAGATAACACAAAGTCGGGCCAACGTCCTGACTTTC. This rearrangement joins TRBV8-2 to TRBJ2-6. TRBV8-2 is a pseudogene locus. CDR3 size: 17 residues.

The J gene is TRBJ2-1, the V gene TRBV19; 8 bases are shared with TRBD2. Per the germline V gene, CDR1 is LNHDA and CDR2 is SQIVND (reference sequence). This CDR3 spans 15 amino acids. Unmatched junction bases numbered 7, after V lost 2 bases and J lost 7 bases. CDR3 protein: CASSINGGAGNEQFF. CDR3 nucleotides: TGTGCCAGTAGTATAAACGGGGGGGCTGGGAATGAGCAGTTCTTC.

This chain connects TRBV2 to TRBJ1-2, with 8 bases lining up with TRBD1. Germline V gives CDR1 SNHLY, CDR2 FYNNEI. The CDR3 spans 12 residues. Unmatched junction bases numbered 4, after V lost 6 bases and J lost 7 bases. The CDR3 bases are TGTGCCAGCAGGGGGACAGGCGGTGGCTACACCTTC. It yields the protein CASRGTGGGYTF.

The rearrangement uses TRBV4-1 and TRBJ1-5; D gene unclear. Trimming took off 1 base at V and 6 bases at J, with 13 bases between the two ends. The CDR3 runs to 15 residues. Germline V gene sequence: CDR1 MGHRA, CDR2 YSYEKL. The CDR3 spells CASSQGGDGSQPQHF. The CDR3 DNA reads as TGCGCCAGCAGCCAAGGGGGTGATGGATCTCAGCCCCAGCATTTT.

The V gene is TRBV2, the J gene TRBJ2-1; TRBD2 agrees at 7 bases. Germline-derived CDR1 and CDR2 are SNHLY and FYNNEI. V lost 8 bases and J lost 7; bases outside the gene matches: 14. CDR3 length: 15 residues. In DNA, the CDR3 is TGTGCCAGCGCGGCGGAGGCTAGCGGTCGGAATGAGCAGTTCTTC. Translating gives CASAAEASGRNEQFF.